The TCR beta chain described here comes from a study of T cells expressing NK-cell markers. On the study more broadly: The study drew TCR beta repertoires from sorted CD3+CD56+NKG2C+, CD3+CD56+NKG2C- and CD3+CD56-NKG2C+ T cells. One of eight sequenced donors was HCMV-seronegative; the other seven were seropositive. Study-level results: The leading position in the CD3+CD56-NKG2C+ fraction of several donors also went to these clonotypes.

As concerns this clonotype: The antigen is unknown.

Germline CDR1 and CDR2: MGHRA and YSYEKL. CDR3 size: 16 residues. Production of TCR beta cDNA relied on 5'RACE template switching with UMIs. With the 5' RACE reads reprocessed, TCRdb shows one record per CDR3 protein and no DNA. The specimen's table records 400,000 to 550,000 distinct CDR3 sequences. The rearrangement links TRBV4-1 to TRBJ2-1. The sequence derives from a woman aged 18 to 75 in good health. Specimen: blood T cells: a sorted CD56 or NKG2C T cell subset, CD4+ or CD8+ T cells, or bulk PBMC T cells (not recorded which). CDR3 amino acids: CASSQDVLASYNEQFF.